The clone carrying this T cell receptor beta chain was observed a single time. With 60 Vbeta and 13 Jbeta primers, the PCR was carried out. The protocol was immunoSEQ multiplex PCR, while the TCRdb copy is restricted to in-frame clones and leaves out a portion. Seen here are around 170,000 clones, around 83% observed once, and the top ten hold around 0.8%. The CDR3 totals 16 residues. Germline-derived CDR1 and CDR2 are SGHTA and FQGNSA. The ends lost 4 bases at V and 4 bases at J; junction bases unmatched: 6. These data belong to a study of cytomegalovirus exposure and HLA in healthy donors. The chain employs TRBV7-2 and TRBJ2-3; 12 bases map to TRBD1. The TCR originated in a woman younger than 35 in good health and CMV-seronegative. The specimen was PBMCs. Here the CDR3 DNA reads TGTGCCAGCAGCTGGGGACAGGGGGCGTCCGCAGATACGCAGTATTTT. Translated, it gives CASSWGQGASADTQYF.